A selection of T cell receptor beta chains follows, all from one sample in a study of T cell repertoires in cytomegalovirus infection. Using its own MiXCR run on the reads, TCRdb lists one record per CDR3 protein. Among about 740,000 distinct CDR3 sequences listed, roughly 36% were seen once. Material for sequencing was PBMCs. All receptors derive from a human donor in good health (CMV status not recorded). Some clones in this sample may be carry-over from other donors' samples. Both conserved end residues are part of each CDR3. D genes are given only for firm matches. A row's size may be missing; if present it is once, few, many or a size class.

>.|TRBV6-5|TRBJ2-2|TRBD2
CASSYLAGARNGELFF
TGTGCCAGCAGTTACCTAGCGGGAGCGAGGAACGGGGAGCTGTTTTTT
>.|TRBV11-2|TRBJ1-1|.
CASSLAFRGTEAFF
TGTGCCAGCAGCTTAGCCTTCAGAGGCACTGAAGCTTTCTTT
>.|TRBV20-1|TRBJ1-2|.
CSARVRESNYGYTF
TGCAGTGCTAGAGTCAGGGAATCTAACTATGGCTACACCTTC
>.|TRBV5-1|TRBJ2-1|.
CASSLAHGGGPGNEQFF
TGCGCCAGCAGCTTGGCCCATGGCGGAGGGCCTGGCAATGAGCAGTTCTTC
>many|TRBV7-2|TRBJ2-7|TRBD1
CASSPGTGGREQYF
TGTGCCAGCAGCCCTGGGACAGGTGGTAGGGAGCAGTACTTC
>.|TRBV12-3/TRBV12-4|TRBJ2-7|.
CASKSAGSEQYF
TGTGCCAGCAAGAGCGCGGGTTCCGAGCAGTACTTC
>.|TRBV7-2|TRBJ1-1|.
CASTRQPNTEAFF
TGTGCCAGCACCCGACAGCCCAACACTGAAGCTTTCTTT
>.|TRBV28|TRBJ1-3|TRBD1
CASSPPGQSSSGNTIYF
TGTGCCAGCAGTCCCCCGGGACAGTCCAGCTCTGGAAACACCATATATTTT
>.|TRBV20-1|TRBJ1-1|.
CSARGRGQGSGTEAFF
TGCAGTGCTAGAGGTCGGGGGCAGGGGTCGGGTACTGAAGCTTTCTTT
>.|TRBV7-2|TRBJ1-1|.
CASSLAGGKTAFF
TGTGCCAGCAGCTTAGCTGGGGGCAAAACGGCTTTCTTT
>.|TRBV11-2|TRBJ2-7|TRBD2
CASSLDIAAGGFYEQYF
TGTGCCAGCAGCTTAGATATTGCAGCGGGGGGCTTCTACGAGCAGTACTTC
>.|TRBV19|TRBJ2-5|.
CASSILLRDQETQYF
TGTGCCAGTAGTATTCTCCTCAGGGACCAAGAGACCCAGTACTTC
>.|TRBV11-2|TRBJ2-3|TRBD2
CASSLGPRGERTDTQYF
TGTGCCAGCAGCTTAGGTCCGCGGGGGGAGAGGACAGATACGCAGTATTTT
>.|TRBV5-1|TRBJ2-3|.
CASRMNSYSTDTRYF
TGCGCCAGCCGGATGAATTCCTATAGCACAGATACGCGGTATTTT
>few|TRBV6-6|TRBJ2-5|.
CASSVARPRKETQYF
TGTGCCAGCAGTGTTGCCAGGCCCAGGAAGGAGACCCAGTACTTC
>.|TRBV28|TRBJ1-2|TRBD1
CANRDRAGYGYTF
TGTGCCAACCGGGACAGGGCGGGCTATGGCTACACCTTC
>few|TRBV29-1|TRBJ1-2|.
CSVDRGVGYGYTF
TGCAGCGTTGATAGGGGAGTCGGCTATGGCTACACCTTC
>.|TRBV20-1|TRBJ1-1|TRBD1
CSARDRGLVEAFF
TGCAGTGCTAGAGACAGGGGGCTGGTTGAAGCTTTCTTT
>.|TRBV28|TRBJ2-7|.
CASSLHRGSYEQYF
TGTGCCAGCAGCCTCCACCGGGGGAGCTACGAGCAGTACTTC
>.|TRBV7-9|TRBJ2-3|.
CASSYPESAGNTDTQYF
TGTGCCAGCAGCTACCCGGAGAGTGCGGGGAACACAGATACGCAGTATTTT
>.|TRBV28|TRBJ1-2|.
CASSVTGRHGYTF
TGTGCCAGCAGCGTAACAGGAAGGCATGGCTACACCTTC
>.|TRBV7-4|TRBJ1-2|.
CASSLVQGLYGYTF
TGTGCCAGCAGCTTAGTTCAGGGGCTCTATGGCTACACCTTC
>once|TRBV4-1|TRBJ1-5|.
CASSRGLEGIRPQHF
TGCGCCAGCAGCCGAGGCCTGGAAGGTATTCGGCCCCAGCATTTT
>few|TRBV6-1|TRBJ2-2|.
CASRGVTGELFF
TGTGCCAGCAGGGGTGTGACCGGGGAGCTGTTTTTT
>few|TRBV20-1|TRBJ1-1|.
CSASPTGRRPMNTEAFF
TGCAGTGCTAGCCCCACCGGTCGACGGCCCATGAACACTGAAGCTTTCTTT
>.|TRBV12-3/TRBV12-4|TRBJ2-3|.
CASSFVRGADTQYF
TGTGCCAGCAGTTTTGTAAGGGGCGCAGATACGCAGTATTTT
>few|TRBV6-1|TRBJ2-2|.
CASKEASNTGELFF
TGTGCCAGCAAGGAGGCTTCGAACACCGGGGAGCTGTTTTTT
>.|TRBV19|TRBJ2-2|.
CASREAGWGTGELFF
TGTGCCAGCCGAGAGGCGGGATGGGGCACCGGGGAGCTGTTTTTT
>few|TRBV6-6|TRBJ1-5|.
CASKTEGISNQPQHF
TGTGCCAGCAAAACGGAGGGTATTAGCAATCAGCCCCAGCATTTT
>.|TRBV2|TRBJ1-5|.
CASSVGAGQPQHF
TGTGCCAGCAGTGTGGGGGCCGGTCAGCCCCAGCATTTT
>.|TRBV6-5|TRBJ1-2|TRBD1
CARTRTTGVSMGYTF
TGTGCCAGAACCAGAACGACAGGGGTTTCAATGGGCTACACCTTC
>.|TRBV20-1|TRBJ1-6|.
CSASSGQSYNSPLHF
TGCAGTGCTAGCTCGGGACAATCCTATAATTCACCCCTCCACTTT
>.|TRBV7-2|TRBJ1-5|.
CASSSPASGVHQPQHF
TGTGCCAGCAGCTCCCCAGCCTCGGGGGTTCATCAGCCCCAGCATTTT
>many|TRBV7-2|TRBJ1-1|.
CASSSRGVTEAFF
TGTGCCAGCAGCTCCCGGGGGGTGACTGAAGCTTTCTTT
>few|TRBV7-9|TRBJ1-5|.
CASSLAEYQPQHF
TGTGCCAGCAGCTTAGCGGAGTATCAGCCCCAGCATTTT
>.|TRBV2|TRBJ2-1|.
CASGYSSYNEQFF
TGTGCCAGCGGGTATAGCTCCTACAATGAGCAGTTCTTC
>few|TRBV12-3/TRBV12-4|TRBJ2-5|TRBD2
CASSSPLAGVLETQYF
TGTGCCAGCAGTAGCCCGCTGGCGGGAGTTCTAGAGACCCAGTACTTC
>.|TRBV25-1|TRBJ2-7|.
CASSAHGAAGSYEQYF
TGTGCCAGCAGTGCCCATGGGGCCGCCGGCTCCTACGAGCAGTACTTC
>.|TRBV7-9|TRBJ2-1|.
CASSLALRSGDFEQFF
TGTGCCAGCAGCTTAGCCCTTCGCTCGGGGGACTTTGAGCAGTTCTTC
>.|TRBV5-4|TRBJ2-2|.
CASSLPGANTGELFF
TGTGCCAGCAGCTTGCCAGGGGCGAACACCGGGGAGCTGTTTTTT
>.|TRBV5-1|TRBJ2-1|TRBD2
CASSLGGRKNEQFF
TGCGCCAGCAGCCTTGGCGGGAGGAAGAATGAGCAGTTCTTC
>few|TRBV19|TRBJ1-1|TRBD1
CASSRWDRAVDTEAFF
TGTGCCAGTAGTAGGTGGGACAGGGCGGTGGACACTGAAGCTTTCTTT
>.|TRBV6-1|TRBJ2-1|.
CASSVGSTLKGEQFF
TGTGCCAGCAGTGTTGGCAGTACTCTAAAGGGTGAGCAGTTCTTC
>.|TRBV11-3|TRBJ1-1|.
CASSLETRDTSADTEAFF
TGTGCCAGCAGCTTAGAAACGCGGGACACTTCAGCGGACACTGAAGCTTTCTTT
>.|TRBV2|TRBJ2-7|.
CASRIGSSSYEQYF
TGTGCCAGCAGGATTGGTAGCAGCTCCTACGAGCAGTACTTC
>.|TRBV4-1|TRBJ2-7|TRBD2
CASSQAGTSLYEQYF
TGCGCCAGCAGCCAGGCCGGGACTAGCCTCTACGAGCAGTACTTC
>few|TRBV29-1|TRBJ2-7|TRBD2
CSVEVSSGLAGGKEQYF
TGCAGCGTTGAAGTATCATCTGGACTAGCGGGGGGGAAGGAGCAGTACTTC
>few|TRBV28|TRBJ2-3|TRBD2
CASSLGEAGEGTDTQYF
TGTGCCAGCAGTCTAGGGGAAGCGGGAGAGGGCACAGATACGCAGTATTTT
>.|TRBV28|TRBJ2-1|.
CASTPRTDDNEQFF
TGTGCCAGTACGCCCCGAACCGACGACAATGAGCAGTTCTTC
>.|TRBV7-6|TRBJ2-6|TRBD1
CASSPRDRAGANVLTF
TGTGCCAGCAGCCCCCGGGACAGGGCTGGGGCCAACGTCCTGACTTTC
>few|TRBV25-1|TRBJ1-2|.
CASSESRDLILGYTF
TGTGCCAGCAGTGAAAGCCGGGATCTCATTCTTGGCTACACCTTC
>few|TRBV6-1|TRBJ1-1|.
CASSYLRATEAFF
TGTGCCAGCAGTTATCTTAGGGCCACTGAAGCTTTCTTT
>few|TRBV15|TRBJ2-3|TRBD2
CATSRVLAGGGTDTQYF
TGTGCCACCAGCAGAGTGCTAGCGGGAGGCGGCACAGATACGCAGTATTTT
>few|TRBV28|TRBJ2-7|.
CASSLLLGEQYF
TGTGCCAGCAGTTTATTACTTGGCGAGCAGTACTTC
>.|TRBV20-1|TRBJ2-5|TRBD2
CSARGPLAGVQETQYF
TGCAGTGCTAGAGGCCCGCTAGCGGGAGTTCAAGAGACCCAGTACTTC
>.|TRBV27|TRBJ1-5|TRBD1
CASSPAGGKQPQHF
TGTGCCAGCAGTCCCGCAGGGGGAAAACAGCCCCAGCATTTT
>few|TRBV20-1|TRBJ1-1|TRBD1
CSARRMGQRNTEAFF
TGCAGTGCCCGGCGGATGGGACAGAGGAACACTGAAGCTTTCTTT
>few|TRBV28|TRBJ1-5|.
CATDRGLWNQPQHF
TGTGCCACAGACCGCGGGTTGTGGAATCAGCCCCAGCATTTT
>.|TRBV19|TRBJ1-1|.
CASSITGGKDTEAFF
TGTGCCAGTAGTATAACGGGGGGCAAAGACACTGAAGCTTTCTTT